One TCR beta chain is described in this entry. Its antigen is unknown. These data originate in a study of T cells expressing NK-cell markers. About the study: The TCR beta repertoires were obtained from sorted CD3+CD56+NKG2C+, CD3+CD56+NKG2C- and CD3+CD56-NKG2C+ T cells. There were seven HCMV-seropositive donors and one seronegative donor among the eight sequenced. General observations from the study: The leading position in the CD3+CD56-NKG2C+ fraction of several donors also went to these clonotypes.

5'RACE template switching built TCR beta cDNA with unique molecular identifiers. No DNA is given; TCRdb re-called the 5' RACE reads and lists each CDR3 protein once. The listing contains a few hundred thousand distinct CDR3 sequences. Germline-derived CDR1 and CDR2 are MNHNS and SASEGT. CDR3 length: 14 amino acids. V is TRBV6-1 and J is TRBJ1-1. This sequence originates from a man between 18 and 35 years old in good health. The sequencing sample was made of blood T cells: a sorted CD56 or NKG2C T cell subset, CD4+ or CD8+ T cells, or bulk PBMC T cells (not recorded which). This CDR3 is CASMDSAGYTEAFF.